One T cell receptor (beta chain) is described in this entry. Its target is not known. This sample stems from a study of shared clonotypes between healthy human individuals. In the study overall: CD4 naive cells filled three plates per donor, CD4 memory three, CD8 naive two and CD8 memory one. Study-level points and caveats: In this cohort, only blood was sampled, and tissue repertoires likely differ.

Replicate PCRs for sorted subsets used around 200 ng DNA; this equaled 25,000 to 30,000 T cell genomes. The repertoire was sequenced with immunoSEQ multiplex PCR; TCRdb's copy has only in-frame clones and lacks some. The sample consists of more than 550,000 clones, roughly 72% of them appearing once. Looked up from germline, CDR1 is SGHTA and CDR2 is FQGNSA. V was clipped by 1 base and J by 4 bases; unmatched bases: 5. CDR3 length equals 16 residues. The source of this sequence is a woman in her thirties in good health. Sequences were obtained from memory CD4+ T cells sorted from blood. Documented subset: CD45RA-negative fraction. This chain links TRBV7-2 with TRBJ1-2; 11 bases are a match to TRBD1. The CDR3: CASSLVAGQGAYGYTF. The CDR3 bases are TGTGCCAGCAGCTTAGTCGCCGGACAGGGGGCCTATGGCTACACCTTC. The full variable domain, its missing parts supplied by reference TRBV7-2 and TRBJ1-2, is GAGVSQSPSNKVTEKGKDVELRCDPISGHTALYWYRQSLGQGLEFLIYFQGNSAPDKSGLPSDRFSAERTGGSVSTLTIQRTQQEDSAVYLCASSLVAGQGAYGYTFGSGTRLTVV.